These 19 T cell receptor beta chains share one sample of origin, sequenced in a study of identical twins. TCRdb itself ran the 5' RACE reads through MiXCR, one entry per CDR3 protein. The sample includes 400,000 to 500,000 distinct CDR3 sequences, 18% of them seen just once. The sequencing input was naive T cells sorted from blood. The receptors come from a man between 50 and 59 years old in good health.

The V call is TRBV5-1, the J call TRBJ1-2, with 10 bases matching TRBD1. J gave up 4 bases and V 0 bases, and 6 bases lay outside the gene matches. The CDR3 is made up of 16 amino acids. Germline CDR1 and CDR2: SGHRS and YFSETQ. The CDR3 coding sequence is TGCGCCAGCAGCTTGGCCCCGGACAGGGGGGGCTATGGCTACACCTTC. Its protein is CASSLAPDRGGYGYTF.

J is TRBJ2-1 and V is TRBV7-9, with unresolved D. Germline V CDR1 and CDR2: SEHNR, FQNEAQ (reference sequence). Between the trimmed V and J ends, which lost 6 bases and 6 bases, there was a span of 6 bases. The CDR3 totals 11 residues. The CDR3 region has the DNA TGTGCCAGCAGGTGGGGCAATGAGCAGTTCTTC. Its translation is CASRWGNEQFF.

This clonotype was seen ten or more times. The gene calls are TRBV29-1 and TRBJ2-4; possibly TRBD1 or TRBD2 for D (5 bases each). The CDR3 length is 15 residues. Germline CDR1 and CDR2: SQVTM and ANQGSEA. V was shortened by 0 bases and J by 6 bases, with 15 bases between the two germline ends. Here the CDR3 DNA reads TGCAGCGTTGAAGATCTGACGGCGAGGGGAAACATTCAGTACTTC. It yields the protein CSVEDLTARGNIQYF.

This clonotype was picked up a small number of times. The chain employs TRBV2 and TRBJ2-5; 9 bases are a match to TRBD2. Germline trimming cut 6 bases from V and 5 bases from J; bases unmatched to any gene: 10. The CDR3 has 15 residues. Germline CDR1 is SNHLY and CDR2 is FYNNEI. The CDR3 here is CASRPPGLAVETQYF. The DNA for the CDR3 is TGTGCCAGCAGACCGCCGGGACTAGCCGTGGAGACCCAGTACTTC.

This clonotype was picked up many times. The chain carries TRBV5-1 and TRBJ2-3, with a tentative D call TRBD2 (6 bases). The CDR3 totals 14 residues. In germline, CDR1 is SGHRS, CDR2 YFSETQ. Between the trimmed V and J ends, which lost 4 bases and 2 bases, there was a span of 11 bases. CDR3 bases: TGCGCCAGCAGCACCGGGGGAGCCACAGATACGCAGTATTTT. It yields the protein CASSTGGATDTQYF.

This clonotype has more than one count but fewer than ten. V usage is TRBV27 and J usage is TRBJ1-1, with D tentatively TRBD1 (6 bases). From germline, CDR1 is MNHEY and CDR2 SMNVEV (reference sequence). The length of the CDR3 is 15 residues. The germline V and J ends were trimmed by 5 bases and 5 bases, with 18 bases remaining between them. The CDR3 here is CASSPGGLVGTEAFF. CDR3 nucleotide sequence: TGTGCCAGCAGTCCGGGGGGCCTGGTCGGGACTGAAGCTTTCTTT.

V is TRBV5-1 and J is TRBJ2-1; D is unresolved. Trimming took 4 bases from V and 0 from J, leaving 14 bases between them. The CDR3 spans 16 residues. Looked up from germline, CDR1 is SGHRS and CDR2 is YFSETQ. For the CDR3, the DNA is TGCGCCAGCAGCAGCACGAGTCACAGCTCCTACAATGAGCAGTTCTTC. Its protein product is CASSSTSHSSYNEQFF. The full variable domain, its missing parts supplied by reference TRBV5-1 and TRBJ2-1, is KAGVTQTPRYLIKTRGQQVTLSCSPISGHRSVSWYQQTPGQGLQFLFEYFSETQRNKGNFPGRFSGRQFSNSRSEMNVSTLELGDSALYLCASSSTSHSSYNEQFFGPGTRLTVL.

This rearrangement joins TRBV20-1 to TRBJ2-5; 7 bases agree with TRBD1. Germline loops: CDR1 DFQATT, CDR2 SNEGSKA (reference sequence). The CDR3 covers 15 residues. The V and J ends lost 1 base and 2 bases, in that order; junction bases with no gene match: 7. The CDR3 is CSARAFGTVQETQYF. Here the CDR3 DNA reads TGCAGTGCTAGAGCGTTCGGGACAGTACAAGAGACCCAGTACTTC.

This chain uses TRBV5-6 with TRBJ2-3; D call uncertain. Germline V gene sequence: CDR1 SGHDT, CDR2 YYEEEE. The V gene lost 4 bases and the J gene lost 0 bases, with 9 bases spanning the gap. The CDR3 has 14 residues. DNA for the CDR3: TGTGCCAGCAGCCAACGTCCGAGCACAGATACGCAGTATTTT. Translating it yields CASSQRPSTDTQYF.

This clonotype was seen many times. The V call is TRBV5-6, the J call TRBJ2-1; a possible D gene is TRBD1 (6 bases). Trimming removed 4 bases at V and 13 bases at J, with 12 bases between. Germline lookup yields CDR1 SGHDT and CDR2 YYEEEE. The CDR3 length is 11 residues. The CDR3 spells CASSNDRTQFF. The DNA of the CDR3 is TGTGCCAGCAGCAATGACAGGACTCAGTTCTTC.

This clonotype was recorded many times. J is TRBJ2-5 and V is TRBV20-1; no clear D gene. V lost 2 bases to trimming and J lost 2 bases, with 12 bases between them. The CDR3 sequence is 14 residues long. Germline CDR1 is DFQATT and CDR2 is SNEGSKA (reference sequence). DNA of the CDR3: TGCAGTGCTAGAAGTCCAAACAAACAAGAGACCCAGTACTTC. Its translation: CSARSPNKQETQYF.

The chain joins TRBV28 to TRBJ2-7, with no clear D. Germline CDR1 reads MDHEN; CDR2 reads SYDVKM. V lost 4 bases to trimming and J lost 0 bases, with 10 bases between them. There are 14 residues in the CDR3. CDR3 region: CASSSDLSSYEQYF. CDR3 nucleotides: TGTGCCAGCAGTTCAGACCTAAGCTCCTACGAGCAGTACTTC.

The chain carries TRBV7-2 and TRBJ2-7; 9 nucleotides align to TRBD2. CDR1 and CDR2 from the germline V gene are SGHTA and FQGNSA. Trimming took 3 bases from V and 6 from J; bases not matched to a gene: 12. The CDR3 totals 16 residues. CDR3 in amino acids: CASSLTTGGLAGEQYF. For the CDR3, the DNA is TGTGCCAGCAGCTTGACCACCGGGGGACTAGCTGGCGAGCAGTACTTC.

The gene calls are TRBV27 and TRBJ2-7, with 7 bases that match TRBD2. The CDR3 has 15 residues. V was clipped by 2 bases and J by 2 bases; unmatched bases: 6. Germline V lookup: CDR1 MNHEY, CDR2 SMNVEV (reference sequence). The CDR3 here is CASSLGGGIAYEQYF. In DNA form, the CDR3 reads TGTGCCAGCAGTTTAGGGGGGGGTATCGCCTACGAGCAGTACTTC.

This clonotype was seen only once. The CDR3 protein is CASSYSYSPHMGYTF. DNA for the CDR3: TGTGCCAGCAGTTACTCGTACTCCCCTCATATGGGTTACACCTTC. This sequence joins TRBV6-5 and TRBJ1-2; D remains unclear. V was trimmed by 0 bases and J by 11 bases, leaving 19 bases between them. From germline, CDR1 is MNHEY and CDR2 SVGAGI. CDR3 length equals 15 residues.

The gene calls are TRBV11-2 and TRBJ2-1, with D perhaps given as TRBD1 or TRBD2 (6 bases each). The length of the CDR3 is 13 residues. Germline V gene sequence: CDR1 SGHAT, CDR2 FQNNGV. The ends were cut back, 5 bases at V and 3 bases at J, with 8 bases in the middle. The CDR3 DNA follows: TGTGCCAGCAGCAGGGGGGACTACAATGAGCAGTTCTTC. It translates to CASSRGDYNEQFF. Together with reference TRBV11-2 and TRBJ2-1, the CDR3 gives the full variable domain: EAGVAQSPRYKIIEKRQSVAFWCNPISGHATLYWYQQILGQGPKLLIQFQNNGVVDDSQLPKDRFSAERLKGVDSTLKIQPAKLEDSAVYLCASSRGDYNEQFFGPGTRLTVL.

This clonotype has a handful of counts. The J gene is TRBJ2-1, the V gene TRBV7-2; 13 nucleotides line up with TRBD2. With 4 bases clipped from V and 7 bases from J, the junction kept 7 bases outside the gene matches. In germline, CDR1 is SGHTA, CDR2 FQGNSA. The CDR3 sequence is 16 residues long. The CDR3 protein is CASSSTSGRAMNEQFF. CDR3 coding DNA: TGTGCCAGCAGCTCTACTAGCGGGAGGGCCATGAATGAGCAGTTCTTC.

This clonotype occurred many times. The chain joins TRBV4-3 to TRBJ2-1, with TRBD2 as a possible D gene (5 bases). The CDR3 is 15 residues long. Looked up from germline, CDR1 is LGHNA and CDR2 is YSLEER. V was cut by 1 base and J by 8 bases, with 15 bases left in between. CDR3 loop: CASSQGLARDDEQFF. CDR3 DNA: TGCGCCAGCAGCCAAGGTCTAGCTCGAGATGATGAGCAGTTCTTC.

This chain links TRBV13 with TRBJ2-1; 8 bases line up with TRBD2. Losses at the gene ends were 5 bases for V and 6 bases for J; bases not matched to a gene: 12. The CDR3 runs 16 residues. CDR1 is PRHDT and CDR2 is FYEKMQ in the germline V gene (reference sequence). The CDR3 sequence: CASSRAGTRPRNEQFF. As DNA, the CDR3 is TGTGCCAGCAGCCGGGCCGGGACTAGACCCCGCAATGAGCAGTTCTTC.